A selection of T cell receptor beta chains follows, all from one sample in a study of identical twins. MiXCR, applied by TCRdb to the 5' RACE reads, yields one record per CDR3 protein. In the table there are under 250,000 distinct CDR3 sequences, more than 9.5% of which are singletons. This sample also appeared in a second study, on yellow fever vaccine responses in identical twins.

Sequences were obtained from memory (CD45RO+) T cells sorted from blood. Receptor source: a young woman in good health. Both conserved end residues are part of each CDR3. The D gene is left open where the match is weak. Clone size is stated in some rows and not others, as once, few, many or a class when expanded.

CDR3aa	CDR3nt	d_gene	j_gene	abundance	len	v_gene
CASSLIPGAGTDTQYF	TGTGCCAGCAGCCTTATACCGGGGGCGGGCACAGATACGCAGTATTTT	-	TRBJ2-3	few	16	TRBV7-6
CASSAALAGESADTQYF	TGTGCCAGCAGTGCCGCCCTAGCGGGGGAATCCGCAGATACGCAGTATTTT	TRBD2	TRBJ2-3	many	17	TRBV25-1
CASSLDRGFGLGNEQFF	TGTGCCAGCAGTTTAGACAGGGGGTTCGGTTTGGGCAATGAGCAGTTCTTC	TRBD1	TRBJ2-1	-	17	TRBV28
CASSYRGPLKGNQPQHF	TGTGCCAGCAGTTACAGGGGTCCTCTAAAGGGGAATCAGCCCCAGCATTTT	-	TRBJ1-5	few	17	TRBV6-5
CATRQGRQPQHF	TGTGCCACCAGACAGGGGCGGCAGCCCCAGCATTTT	TRBD1	TRBJ1-5	-	12	TRBV6-1
CSAQQGPGELFF	TGCAGTGCTCAACAGGGCCCCGGGGAGCTGTTTTTT	-	TRBJ2-2	many	12	TRBV20-1
CASSLYGDGYTF	TGTGCCAGCAGTTTATATGGGGATGGCTACACCTTC	-	TRBJ1-2	many	12	TRBV27
CASSSGLAGTYEQYF	TGTGCCAGCAGTTCTGGACTAGCGGGAACTTACGAGCAGTACTTC	TRBD2	TRBJ2-7	many	15	TRBV27
CASSWIEGGHTGELFF	TGTGCCAGCAGCTGGATTGAGGGAGGGCACACCGGGGAGCTGTTTTTT	TRBD2	TRBJ2-2	-	16	TRBV7-8
CASSITGTYEQYF	TGTGCCAGCAGTATCACTGGTACCTACGAGCAGTACTTC	-	TRBJ2-7	-	13	TRBV27
CASVDRMTYEQYF	TGCGCCAGCGTGGACAGGATGACCTACGAGCAGTACTTC	TRBD1	TRBJ2-7	few	13	TRBV10-2
CASSEVGGTGELFF	TGTGCCAGCAGTGAGGTGGGGGGCACCGGGGAGCTGTTTTTT	-	TRBJ2-2	-	14	TRBV6-1
CASSLYLNTGELFF	TGTGCCAGCAGCTTATACCTAAACACCGGGGAGCTGTTTTTT	-	TRBJ2-2	-	14	TRBV7-3
CASSSPRQETQYF	TGTGCCAGCAGTTCCCCCCGACAAGAGACCCAGTACTTC	-	TRBJ2-5	few	13	TRBV28
CASSRAHGDTTIEQFF	TGTGCCAGCAGCCGCGCACACGGAGATACAACTATTGAGCAGTTCTTC	-	TRBJ2-1	-	16	TRBV7-3
CASSLPGTGSVAQYF	TGTGCCAGCAGCCTCCCCGGGACAGGGTCCGTGGCCCAGTACTTC	TRBD1	TRBJ2-5	-	15	TRBV7-9
CSAPGGGGAWGNEQFF	TGCAGTGCTCCCGGTGGCGGGGGGGCCTGGGGCAATGAGCAGTTCTTC	TRBD2	TRBJ2-1	-	16	TRBV20-1
CASSSDRDDSPLHF	TGCGCCAGCAGCTCGGACAGGGACGATTCACCCCTCCACTTT	TRBD1	TRBJ1-6	many	14	TRBV5-1